The next 5 T cell receptor beta chains were all read from a single sample in a study of cytomegalovirus exposure and HLA in healthy donors. PCR primers comprised 60 Vbeta and 13 Jbeta primers. The method was immunoSEQ multiplex PCR; TCRdb's version includes in-frame clones alone and lacks a portion of them. The sample carries more than 95,000 clones, over 80% recorded once. Sequenced: PBMCs. The source is a man between 18 and 35 years old in good health and CMV-seropositive.

V usage is TRBV7-2 and J usage is TRBJ1-2; D is possibly TRBD1 (5 bases). V lost 3 bases, J lost 3 bases, and 20 bases lay in between. CDR3 length: 17 amino acids. Germline CDR1 and CDR2: SGHTA and FQGNSA. CDR3 loop: CASSFSLSGTDYYGYTF. The CDR3 DNA follows: TGTGCCAGCAGCTTTAGTTTAAGCGGGACGGATTACTATGGCTACACCTTC.

Points on this clone: Sequence at one end of the junction differs from germline and may be a read error. This sequence joins TRBV2 and TRBJ1-1; D is undetermined. Germline V gene sequence: CDR1 SNHLY, CDR2 FYNNEI. The CDR3 length is 15 residues. The CDR3 bases are TGTGCCAGCAGTGACTACACCCGCGGGAACACTGAAGATTTCTTT. Translating gives CASSDYTRGNTEDFF.

The chain joins TRBV5-1 to TRBJ2-7; D perhaps matches TRBD1 (5 bases). The length of the CDR3 is 12 residues. CDR1 is SGHRS, CDR2 YFSETQ, per germline. V was trimmed by 2 bases and J by 5 bases, leaving 8 bases between them. CDR3 coding DNA: TGCGCCAGCAGCTTTGGGGCAGACGAGCAGTACTTC. Protein: CASSFGADEQYF.

The rearrangement joins TRBV2 to TRBJ2-7, with TRBD1 as a possible D gene (6 bases). Per germline, CDR1 SNHLY and CDR2 FYNNEI. V was cut by 9 bases and J by 2 bases, with 20 bases left in between. CDR3 size: 15 residues. Here the CDR3 DNA reads TGTGCCAGTCTCGGTAGAGGGGGAGCCGCCTACGAGCAGTACTTC. It encodes CASLGRGGAAYEQYF.

This clone appeared a few times. Other DNA sequences in this specimen translate into the identical CDR3. The V and J genes are TRBV2 and TRBJ1-6, with D hard to call. V gave up 4 bases and J gave up 6 bases, with 7 bases separating them. Germline V gene data show CDR1 as SNHLY and CDR2 as FYNNEI. The CDR3 contains 13 residues. CDR3 sequence reads: CASSGPGNSPLHF. Written as DNA, the CDR3 is TGTGCCAGCAGTGGCCCGGGTAATTCACCCCTCCACTTT.